This entry is about one T cell receptor beta chain. This clone was counted once. Its antigen target is currently unknown. No base qualities exist here, and no much larger clone lies one base off it. The cohort was made up of 650 to 700 healthy bone marrow donors. All cohort members were sampled while nominally healthy, although unrecorded immune exposures were likely present. The donor was CMV seronegative and belonged to the group of over 300 seronegative cohort members. Every donor gave a peripheral blood sample, and the peripheral blood mononuclear cells from that sample were used for TCR beta sequencing. The Qiagen DNeasy Blood Extraction Kit was used to extract genomic DNA from the blood cell samples. The data derive from a study of cytomegalovirus exposure and HLA in healthy donors (dated by TCRdb to the late 2010s). At the level of the whole study: According to an earlier analysis of around 600 of the donors, about 179 million T cells yielded 100 million or so unique TCR beta sequences and more than 250 Gb of sequence data. An early release that covered fewer than 750 HLA-typed donors contained approximately 300 gigabases of sequencing data and 80 million or so unique TCR sequences. The genetic ancestry cluster associated with self-reported Caucasian donors included roughly 84% of the roughly 400 genotyped donors. The aim of the study was to test whether cataloging public T cell receptors could identify signatures of past pathogen exposure. The study profiled the T cell repertoires of under 700 subjects by immunosequencing and related them to cytomegalovirus serostatus. A separate validation cohort of approximately 130 different subjects was used in addition to the roughly 640-subject first cohort. To predict cytomegalovirus infection status, the study brought together high-throughput TCR immunosequencing, statistical association of individual TCRs with disease status, and machine learning. In a later analysis, previously published TCR beta repertoires from 550 to 700 donors were re-analyzed and high-resolution HLA genotyping was added so that TCR occurrence patterns could be studied. The later analysis used no new phenotypic data to find candidate immune exposures, relying instead on TCR beta sequences and their occurrence across donors. An earlier analysis of approximately 500 of the donors applied high-throughput TCR beta sequencing to assess whether each TCR beta V gene segment acted as functional or pseudogenic. Donor age, sex, ethnicity and CMV serostatus were compiled together with the repertoire data. A later genetic analysis used genome-wide SNP genotypes for about three fifths of the 666 donors, treating that subset as a discovery cohort. Every repertoire in the discovery cohort had been generated on one and the same sequencing platform. Class I and class II HLA loci were covered by the typing at four-digit resolution. The number of typed donors differed by locus: roughly 629-630 for A, B, C, DRB1 and DQB1; some 500 for DQA1; fewer than 610 for DPA1; and around 450 for DPB1. Roughly 5 DR-DQ haplotypes were treated as single units for association and clustering because of strong linkage in the cohort. Among a few hundred genotyped donors of the cohort, an average of about 240,000 unique TCR beta nucleotide sequences were sequenced per donor, roughly a sixth of them non-productive. What the authors observed across the whole study: The sequencing pipeline was judged likely to have produced a cluster of highly shared sequence variants as a technical artifact. In vitro tests confirmed that a few of the cytomegalovirus-associated TCR beta chains recognize cytomegalovirus antigens. When HLA alleles, especially DR and DQ, strongly co-occurred, TCR associations were difficult to assign to individual alleles. In an earlier analysis of 587 of the donors, most TCR beta V segments appeared in productive rearrangements about 87% or about 30% of the time, broadly matching IMGT annotations. In a later analysis, HLA-associated TCR beta chains were found to be more clonally expanded and to have lower generation probabilities than equally common non-associated chains. In a later analysis, several top co-occurrence clusters were reported to appear linked to parvovirus B19, influenza, CMV and Epstein-Barr virus. Compared with the roughly 700-donor mean, donors in an Asian-associated ancestry cluster had fewer N-insertions in productive TCRs, according to a later genetic analysis. Correlated functional status among segregating V segments might reflect linkage disequilibrium, but an unknown experimental factor could not be ruled out. The classifier was reported to diagnose cytomegalovirus status with high specificity and sensitivity in both the original cohort and the validation cohort. According to a later analysis, TCR association rates differed among HLA loci, with DRB1 alleles showing the most associated TCRs and HLA-C alleles showing the fewest. A later analysis found that most CMV-associated TCR beta chains appeared HLA-restricted, with HLA associations seemingly driven largely by CMV exposure. For the cohort, immune exposure information was limited to CMV serostatus. The earlier analysis of 587 of the donors excluded some 16 rarely observed V segments, including chromosome 9 orphons, because counts were too low. HLA typing was unavailable for some donors at each locus, so association tests used only the typed subset. Some IMGT-functional V segments, including TRBV6-2 and TRBV6-3, could not be distinguished by the 87-base-pair reads and were therefore excluded. According to the authors, the approach could potentially be generalized to other disease states and immunological phenotypes. While some public TCRs were present in many individuals, most TCR sequences turned up only very rarely across donors. This cohort had only TCR beta chains sequenced, and the lack of alpha or paired-chain data limited which features could be detected. A further reported finding was that TCR beta sequences accurately predicted the HLA-A and HLA-B alleles for most subjects in the first cohort. An association between a missense DCLRE1C variant and V-gene and J-gene trimming of TCR beta chains was found in a later genetic analysis and replicated in an independent cohort. Specific HLA alleles were associated with roughly 16,000 TCR beta sequences at a false discovery rate of 0.05 in a later analysis. Presence/absence analyses assumed roughly uniform sequencing depth across donors, an assumption that may not hold. The study gave a list of under 200 TCR beta chains associated with cytomegalovirus.

Receptors were amplified or captured by the immunoSEQ multiplex PCR assay. For the multiplex PCR, a mixture combining 60 forward primers for TCR Vbeta segments and 13 reverse primers for TCR Jbeta segments was used. The CDR3 region of rearranged TCR beta genes was amplified from genomic DNA by a multiplex PCR assay. The Illumina HiSeq System was used to sequence the amplified TCR beta libraries as 87-base-pair reads. On the authors' methods: A later analysis tallied 70 million to 100 million unique TCR beta chains across the 610 or so repertoires, and some 10 million of those chains were shared by two or more donors. Raw reads were error-corrected and collapsed into unique sequences with a nearest-neighbor algorithm that merged closely related sequences to remove PCR and sequencing errors. V, D and J gene segments were assigned by aligning CDR3 sequences to IMGT reference sequences. Each retained sequence needed at least a six-nucleotide match to both a V gene segment and a J gene segment. Rearrangements were called productive when the CDR3 lacked stop codons and stayed in frame with V and J; all others were non-productive. Following IMGT convention, CDR3 was defined as the stretch from the second conserved V-encoded cysteine up to the conserved J-encoded phenylalanine. Sequences without an unambiguous match to a single V gene segment were excluded from the earlier analysis of over 500 of the donors. An earlier analysis of a few hundred of the donors called V segments functional above 56.7% productive rearrangements and segregating when the between-donor standard deviation exceeded 5%. To diagnose cytomegalovirus status from the catalog of TCR beta chain sequences, a statistical classification framework was built. In a later analysis, V and J genes were assigned by comparing TCR nucleotide sequences against IMGT/GENE-DB human TR gene sequences. The TCRdist pipeline was used in a later analysis to assign CDR3 sequences and most-parsimonious VDJ recombination scenarios. In a later analysis, every TCR beta chain was defined by the combination of its CDR3 amino acid sequence and its V-gene family, and reads without a unique V-gene family were dropped. As a way to deal with suspected cross-contamination and a sequencing artifact, a later analysis dropped 450 to 700 nucleotide sequences that were highly shared and had low generation probability. For each public chain, a later analysis derived a clonal expansion index from normalized ranks of inferred template counts within each repertoire. In a later analysis, generation probabilities were computed with a VDJ recombination model fitted to out-of-frame rearrangements, and the resulting probabilities were checked against IGoR. Hypergeometric tests were used in a later analysis to score TCR-TCR, TCR-HLA and TCR-CMV co-occurrence, with a repertoire-size bias correction applied to the TCR pairs. False discovery rates were estimated in a later analysis by permuting HLA or CMV assignments 20 times. In a later analysis, co-occurring TCRs were grouped using DBSCAN, with TCRdist sequence similarity added in when clustering inside HLA-allele-positive subsets. Co-occurrence clustering excluded repertoires with fewer than 30,000 or more than 120,000 public chains, plus five with anomalous nucleotide sharing. The source is immuneACCESS, and TCRdb retained only in-frame sequences with V and J called. Part of the clones is not carried over; for the studies checked, unresolved V genes explain less than half of this, and the remainder is unexplained. The DNA gave D and trimming, while V, J and clone size come from that table. This sample comprises roughly 58,000 clones, 80% of them detected only once. Nearly 4% of the sample comes from the top ten.

CDR3 length: 15 amino acids, cysteine to phenylalanine. The CDR3 DNA has 45 bases and is translated from base 1. The germline V and J ends show losses of 7 bases and 9 bases respectively, and no gene match explains 7 bases of the junction. CDR1 and CDR2 are drawn from the germline V gene: MGHDK, SYGVNS. Recombination connected TRBV25-1 to TRBJ2-3; TRBD2 lines up with 16 middle nucleotides. The sequenced sample was PBMCs. This clonotype originated in a woman in her thirties or forties in good health and CMV-seronegative. The sequenced DNA is TGTGCCAGCAAACCGGGACTAGCGGGGGGGAGGACGCAGTATTTT. This is translated as CASKPGLAGGRTQYF.